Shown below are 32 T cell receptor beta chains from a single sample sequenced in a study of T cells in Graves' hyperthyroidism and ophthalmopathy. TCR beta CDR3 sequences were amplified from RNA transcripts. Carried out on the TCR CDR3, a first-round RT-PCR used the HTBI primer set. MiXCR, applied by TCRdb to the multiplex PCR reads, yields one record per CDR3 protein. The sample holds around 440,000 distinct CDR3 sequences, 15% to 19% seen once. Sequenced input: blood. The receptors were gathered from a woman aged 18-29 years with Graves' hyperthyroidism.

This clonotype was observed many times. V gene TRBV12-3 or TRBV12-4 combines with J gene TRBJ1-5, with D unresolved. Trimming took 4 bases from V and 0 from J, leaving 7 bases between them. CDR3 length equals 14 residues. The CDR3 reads CASSSTASNQPQHF. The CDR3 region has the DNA TGTGCCAGCAGTTCCACGGCTAGCAATCAGCCCCAGCATTTT.

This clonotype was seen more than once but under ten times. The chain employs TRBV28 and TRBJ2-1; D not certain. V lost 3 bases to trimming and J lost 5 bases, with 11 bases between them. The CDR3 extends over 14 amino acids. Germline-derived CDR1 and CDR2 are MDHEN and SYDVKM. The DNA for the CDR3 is TGTGCCAGCAGTTTCGAACTCCAAAACAATGAGCAGTTCTTC. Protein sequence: CASSFELQNNEQFF.

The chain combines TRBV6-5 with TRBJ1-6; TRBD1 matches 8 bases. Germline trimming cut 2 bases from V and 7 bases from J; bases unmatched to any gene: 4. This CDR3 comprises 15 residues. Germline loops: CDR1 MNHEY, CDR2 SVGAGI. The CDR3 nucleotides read TGTGCCAGCAGTTACGGACAGGGTTGGAATTCACCCCTCCACTTT. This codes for CASSYGQGWNSPLHF.

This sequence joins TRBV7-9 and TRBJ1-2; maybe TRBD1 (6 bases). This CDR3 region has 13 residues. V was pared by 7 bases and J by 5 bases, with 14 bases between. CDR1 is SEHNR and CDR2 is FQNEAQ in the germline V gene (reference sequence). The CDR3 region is CASTRDKKYGYTF. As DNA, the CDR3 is TGTGCCAGCACCCGGGACAAAAAATATGGCTACACCTTC.

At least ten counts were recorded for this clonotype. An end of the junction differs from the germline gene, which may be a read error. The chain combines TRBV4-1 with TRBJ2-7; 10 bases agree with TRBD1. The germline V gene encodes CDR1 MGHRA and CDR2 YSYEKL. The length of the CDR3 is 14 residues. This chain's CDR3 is CASSPRTGGYEQYF. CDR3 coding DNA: TGTGCCAGCTCACCGAGGACAGGGGGCTACGAGCAGTACTTC.

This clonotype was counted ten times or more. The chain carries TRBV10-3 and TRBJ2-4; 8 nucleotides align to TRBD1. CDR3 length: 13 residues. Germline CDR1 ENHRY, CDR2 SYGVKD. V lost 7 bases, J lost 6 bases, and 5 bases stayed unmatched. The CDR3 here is CAIMQGAGNIQYF. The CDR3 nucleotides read TGTGCCATCATGCAGGGGGCAGGAAACATTCAGTACTTC.

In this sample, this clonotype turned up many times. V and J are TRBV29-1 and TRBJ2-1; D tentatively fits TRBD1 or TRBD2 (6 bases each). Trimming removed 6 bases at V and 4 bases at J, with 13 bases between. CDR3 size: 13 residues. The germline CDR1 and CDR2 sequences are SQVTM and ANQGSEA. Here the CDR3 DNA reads TGCAGCGTGGGGGGACACGGATACAATGAGCAGTTCTTC. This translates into CSVGGHGYNEQFF.

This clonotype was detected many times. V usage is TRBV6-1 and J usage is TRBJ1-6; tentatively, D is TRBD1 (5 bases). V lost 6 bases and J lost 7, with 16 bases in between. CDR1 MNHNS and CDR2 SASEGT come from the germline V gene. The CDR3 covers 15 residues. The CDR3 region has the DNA TGTGCCAGCAGGTCCGGGGGTGGCAAGAATTCACCCCTCCACTTT. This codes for CASRSGGGKNSPLHF.

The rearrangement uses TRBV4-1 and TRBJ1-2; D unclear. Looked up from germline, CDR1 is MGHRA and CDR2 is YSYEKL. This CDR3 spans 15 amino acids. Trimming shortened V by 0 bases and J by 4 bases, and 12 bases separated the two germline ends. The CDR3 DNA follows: TGCGCCAGCAGCCAAGAAAGGCGGGCTGCCTATGGCTACACCTTC. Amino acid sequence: CASSQERRAAYGYTF.

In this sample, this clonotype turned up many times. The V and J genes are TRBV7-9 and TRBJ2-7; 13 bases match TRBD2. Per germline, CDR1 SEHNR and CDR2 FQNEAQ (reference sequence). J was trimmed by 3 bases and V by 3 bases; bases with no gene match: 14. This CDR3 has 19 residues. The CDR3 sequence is CASSFGLAGEKWFRYEQYF. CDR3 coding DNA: TGTGCCAGCAGCTTTGGACTAGCGGGAGAGAAGTGGTTTCGCTACGAGCAGTACTTC.

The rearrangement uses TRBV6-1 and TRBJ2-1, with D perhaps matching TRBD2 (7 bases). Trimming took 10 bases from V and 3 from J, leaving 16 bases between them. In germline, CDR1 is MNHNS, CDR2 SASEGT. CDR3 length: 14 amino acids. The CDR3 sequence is CAIRGGSRYNEQFF. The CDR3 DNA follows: TGTGCCATCAGGGGCGGGAGTCGCTACAATGAGCAGTTCTTC.

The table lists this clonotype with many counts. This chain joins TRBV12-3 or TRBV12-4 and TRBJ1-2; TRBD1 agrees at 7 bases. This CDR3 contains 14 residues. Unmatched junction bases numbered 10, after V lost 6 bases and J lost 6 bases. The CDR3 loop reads CASSPDRLNHGYTF. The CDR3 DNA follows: TGTGCCAGCAGCCCGGACAGGTTGAATCATGGCTACACCTTC.

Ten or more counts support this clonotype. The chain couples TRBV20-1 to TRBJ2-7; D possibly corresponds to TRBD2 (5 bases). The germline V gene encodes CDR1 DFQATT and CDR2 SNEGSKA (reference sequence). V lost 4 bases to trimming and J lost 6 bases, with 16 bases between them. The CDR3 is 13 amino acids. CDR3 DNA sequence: TGCAGTGCTACACGCCGCGAGGGTGGCGAGCAGTACTTC. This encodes CSATRREGGEQYF.

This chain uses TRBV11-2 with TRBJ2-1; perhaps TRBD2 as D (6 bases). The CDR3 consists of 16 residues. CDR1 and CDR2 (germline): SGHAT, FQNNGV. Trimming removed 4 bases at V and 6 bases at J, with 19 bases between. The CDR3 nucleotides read TGTGCCAGCAGCTCCCTCCTCGGGGGACCTTTCAATGAGCAGTTCTTC. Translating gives CASSSLLGGPFNEQFF.

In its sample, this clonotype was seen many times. The CDR3 sequence is CASSLSGGPGTSGGPSKDTQYF. CDR3 sequence (DNA): TGTGCCAGCAGCTTATCCGGGGGACCCGGGACTAGCGGGGGGCCGTCAAAGGATACGCAGTATTTT. J is TRBJ2-3 and V is TRBV7-3; TRBD2 aligns across 15 bases. CDR3 length equals 22 residues. Looked up from germline, CDR1 is SGHTA and CDR2 is FQGTGA. V lost 2 bases to trimming and J lost 6 bases; unmatched junction nucleotides: 21.

This chain's CDR3 is CASSSLLGGRGGSGNSPLHF. The CDR3 bases are TGTGCCAGCAGTTCCCTGCTCGGGGGCAGGGGAGGTTCGGGTAATTCACCCCTCCACTTT. The V call is TRBV28, the J call TRBJ1-6, with D possibly TRBD1 on 6 matching bases. Looked up from germline, CDR1 is MDHEN and CDR2 is SYDVKM. The V gene lost 4 bases and the J gene lost 6 bases, with 28 bases spanning the gap. The CDR3 is 20 residues long.

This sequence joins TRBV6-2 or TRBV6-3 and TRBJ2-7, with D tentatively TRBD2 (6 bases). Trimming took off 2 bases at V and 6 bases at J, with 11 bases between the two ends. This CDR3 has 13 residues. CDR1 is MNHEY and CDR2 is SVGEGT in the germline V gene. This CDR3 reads CASSYGGIGEQYF. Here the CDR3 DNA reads TGTGCCAGCAGTTACGGGGGGATTGGCGAGCAGTACTTC.

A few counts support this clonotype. The CDR3, as DNA: TGTGCCAGCAGCGATATAAGGCGACTTACCGGGGAGCTGTTTTTT. Its protein is CASSDIRRLTGELFF. The chain joins TRBV5-8 to TRBJ2-2; no clear D. Germline V gives CDR1 SGHTS, CDR2 YDEGEE. Between the trimmed V and J ends, which lost 4 bases and 5 bases, there was a span of 15 bases. The CDR3 runs 15 residues. Complete variable domain (other parts from reference TRBV5-8 and TRBJ2-2): EAGVTQSPTHLIKTRGQQATLRCSPISGHTSVYWYQQALGLGLQFLLWYDEGEERNRGNFPPRFSGRQFPNYSSELNVNALELEDSALYLCASSDIRRLTGELFFGEGSRLTVL.

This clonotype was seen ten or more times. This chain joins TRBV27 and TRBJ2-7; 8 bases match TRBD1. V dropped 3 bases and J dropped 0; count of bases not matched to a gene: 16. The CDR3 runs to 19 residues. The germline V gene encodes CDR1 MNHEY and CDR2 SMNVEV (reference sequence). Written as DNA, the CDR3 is TGTGCCAGCAGTTTTCCCTGGACAGGGATAAGTGGGCGCTCCTACGAGCAGTACTTC. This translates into CASSFPWTGISGRSYEQYF.

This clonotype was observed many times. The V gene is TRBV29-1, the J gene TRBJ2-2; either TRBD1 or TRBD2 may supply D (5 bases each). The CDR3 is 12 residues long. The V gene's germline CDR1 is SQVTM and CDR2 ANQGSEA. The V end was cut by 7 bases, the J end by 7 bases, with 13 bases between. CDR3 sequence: CSAWDGDGELFF. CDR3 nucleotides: TGCAGCGCCTGGGACGGAGACGGGGAGCTGTTTTTT.

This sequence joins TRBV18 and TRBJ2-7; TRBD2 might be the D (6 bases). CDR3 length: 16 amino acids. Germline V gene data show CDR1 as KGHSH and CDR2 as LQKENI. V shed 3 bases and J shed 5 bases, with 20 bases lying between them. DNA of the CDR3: TGTGCCAGCTCACCCGGCCCCGGGACTCAGGTCGACGAGCAGTACTTC. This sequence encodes CASSPGPGTQVDEQYF.

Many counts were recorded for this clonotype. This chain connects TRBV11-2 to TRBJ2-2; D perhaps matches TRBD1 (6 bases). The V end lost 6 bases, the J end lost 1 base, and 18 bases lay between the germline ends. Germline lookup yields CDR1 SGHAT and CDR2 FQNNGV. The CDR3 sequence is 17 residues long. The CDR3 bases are TGTGCCAGCAGGCGCAGGCCCGAACAGGGGAACACCGGGGAGCTGTTTTTT. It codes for CASRRRPEQGNTGELFF.

CDR3: CAIARDLDEQYF. CDR3 nucleotide sequence: TGTGCCATCGCCCGCGACCTCGACGAGCAGTACTTC. The rearrangement joins TRBV10-3 to TRBJ2-7; D uncertain. This CDR3 region has 12 residues. CDR1 is ENHRY, CDR2 SYGVKD, per germline. The germline V and J ends were trimmed by 8 bases and 5 bases, with 13 bases remaining between them.

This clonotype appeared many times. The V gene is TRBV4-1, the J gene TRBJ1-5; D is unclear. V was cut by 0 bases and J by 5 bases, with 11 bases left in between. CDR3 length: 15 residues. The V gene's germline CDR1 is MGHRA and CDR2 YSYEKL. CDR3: CASSQDRSTYQPQHF. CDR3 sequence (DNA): TGCGCCAGCAGCCAAGATCGGAGCACTTATCAGCCCCAGCATTTT.

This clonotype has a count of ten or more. In DNA form, the CDR3 reads TGTGCCAGCAGTAATAGGGGACGGGGGTTGAACACTGAAGCTTTCTTT. Translated, it gives CASSNRGRGLNTEAFF. The gene calls are TRBV6-2 or TRBV6-3 and TRBJ1-1; a weak D match, TRBD1 (5 bases). The CDR3 is made up of 16 amino acids. V was clipped by 5 bases and J by 0 bases, with 16 bases between them. The germline V gene has CDR1 MNHEY and CDR2 SVGEGT.

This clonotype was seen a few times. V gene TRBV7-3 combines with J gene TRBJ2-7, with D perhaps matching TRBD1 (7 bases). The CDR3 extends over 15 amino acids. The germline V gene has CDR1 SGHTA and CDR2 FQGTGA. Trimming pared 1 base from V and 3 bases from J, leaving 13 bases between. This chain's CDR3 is CASSLSGGGLYEQYF. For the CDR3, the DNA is TGTGCCAGCAGCTTAAGTGGAGGGGGCCTCTACGAGCAGTACTTC.

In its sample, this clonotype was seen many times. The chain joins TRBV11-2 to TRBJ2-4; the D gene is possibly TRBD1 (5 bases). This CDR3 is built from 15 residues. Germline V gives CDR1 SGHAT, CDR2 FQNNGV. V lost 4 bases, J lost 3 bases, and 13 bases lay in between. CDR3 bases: TGTGCCAGCAGCTCCAGGGTGGCAGACAAAAACATTCAGTACTTC. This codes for CASSSRVADKNIQYF.

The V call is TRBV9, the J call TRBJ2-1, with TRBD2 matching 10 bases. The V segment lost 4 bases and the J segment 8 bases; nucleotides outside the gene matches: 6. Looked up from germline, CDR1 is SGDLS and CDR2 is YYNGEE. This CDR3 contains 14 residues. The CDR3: CASSLLAGVHEQFF. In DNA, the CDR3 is TGTGCCAGCAGCCTCCTAGCGGGAGTACATGAGCAGTTCTTC.

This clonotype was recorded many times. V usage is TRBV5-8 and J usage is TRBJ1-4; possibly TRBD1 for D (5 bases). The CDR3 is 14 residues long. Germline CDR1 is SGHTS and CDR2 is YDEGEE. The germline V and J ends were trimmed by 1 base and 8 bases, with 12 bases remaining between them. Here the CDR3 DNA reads TGTGCCAGCAGCTTGATCGGCCGGGGGGAAAAACTGTTTTTT. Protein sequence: CASSLIGRGEKLFF.

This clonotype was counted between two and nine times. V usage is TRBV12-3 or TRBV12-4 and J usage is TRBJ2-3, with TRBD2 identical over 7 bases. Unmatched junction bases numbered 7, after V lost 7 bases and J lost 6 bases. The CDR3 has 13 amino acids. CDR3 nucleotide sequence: TGTGCCAGCACTGGGGAGGGATTCGATACGCAGTATTTT. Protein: CASTGEGFDTQYF.

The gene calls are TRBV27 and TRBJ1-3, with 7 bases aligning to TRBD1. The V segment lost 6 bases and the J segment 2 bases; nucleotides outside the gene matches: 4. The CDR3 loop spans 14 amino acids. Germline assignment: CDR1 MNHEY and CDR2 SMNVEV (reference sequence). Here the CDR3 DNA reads TGTGCCAGCAGCGAGGGGGCGACTGGAAACACCATATATTTT. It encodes CASSEGATGNTIYF.

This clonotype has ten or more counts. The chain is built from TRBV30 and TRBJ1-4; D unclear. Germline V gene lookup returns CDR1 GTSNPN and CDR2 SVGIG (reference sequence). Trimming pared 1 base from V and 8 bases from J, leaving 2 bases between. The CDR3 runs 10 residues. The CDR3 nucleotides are TGTGCCTGGAGTGGGGAAAAACTGTTTTTT. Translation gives CAWSGEKLFF.